A single sample is the source of the 9 T cell receptor beta chains below, sequenced in a study of CXCR3-negative and CXCR3-positive naive CD8 T cells (dated by TCRdb to between 2018 and 2021). What the research found in general, with its limitations: Compared with CXCR3-negative naive cells, CXCR3-positive naive cells had TRB CDR3s with higher hydrophobicity (lower Kidera factor 4), lower energy, and higher strength and volume indices.

The sample was run on a NextSeq 550. The Human TCR Profiling Kit (MiLaboratory) was used to make UMI-labeled 5' RACE TRB cDNA libraries. TCRdb reprocessed the reads, reporting each CDR3 protein sequence once and no DNA. For this sample, the table gives about 50,000 distinct CDR3 sequences. The top ten clonotypes cover approximately 0.56% of the sample. These TCRs are of unknown antigen specificity. Sequencing was done on a sample of naive CXCR3+ CD8+ T cells from blood. The cell subset or site label here, explained by the study, means: CD45RO-CCR7+CD27+CD95- naive CD8+ T cells expressing CXCR3 (TNR3+). These receptor sequences come from a human donor in good health. Some clones in this sample may be carry-over from other donors' samples.

The chain recombines TRBV7-6 with TRBJ2-7; checking the TCRdb D call of TRBD1 is not possible without DNA. From germline, CDR1 is SGHVS and CDR2 FNYEAQ. The CDR3 runs to 15 residues. The CDR3 loop is CASSLVGTVSYEQYF.

CDR3 region: CASSRSEKLFF. The rearrangement uses TRBV7-9 and TRBJ1-4. This CDR3 has 11 amino acids. Germline V gives CDR1 SEHNR, CDR2 FQNEAQ (reference sequence).

This chain joins TRBV28 and TRBJ2-7; TCRdb designates TRBD2, a call that cannot be tested without DNA. The CDR3 runs to 16 residues. Germline assignment: CDR1 MDHEN and CDR2 SYDVKM. The CDR3 is CASSFRLAEISYEQYF.

The V call is TRBV14, the J call TRBJ2-3; without DNA, the TCRdb call of TRBD2 cannot be checked. Per germline, CDR1 SGHDN and CDR2 FVKESK. The CDR3 is 18 amino acids. The CDR3 is CASSQELAGTTGADTQYF.

V usage is TRBV7-3 and J usage is TRBJ2-3; lacking DNA, the TRBD1 call made by TCRdb goes unchecked. This CDR3 is 14 amino acids long. Germline values: CDR1 SGHTA, CDR2 FQGTGA. CDR3 loop: CASSLRDYTDTQYF. The whole variable domain, remainder taken from reference TRBV7-3 and TRBJ2-3, is GAGVSQTPSNKVTEKGKYVELRCDPISGHTALYWYRQSLGQGPEFLIYFQGTGAADDSGLPNDRFFAVRPEGSVSTLKIQRTERGDSAVYLCASSLRDYTDTQYFGPGTRLTVL.

This chain uses TRBV5-6 with TRBJ1-4. The CDR3 loop spans 13 amino acids. From germline, CDR1 is SGHDT and CDR2 YYEEEE. CDR3 amino acids: CASSSEKNEKLFF.

The chain employs TRBV24-1 and TRBJ2-3; the TCRdb call, TRBD2, lacks DNA for checking. This CDR3 spans 17 amino acids. The germline gives CDR1 KGHDR, CDR2 SFDVKD. The CDR3 sequence is CATRGVGSGGHADTQYF.

The genes are TRBV6-2 or TRBV6-3 and TRBJ2-3; TCRdb indicates TRBD2, and absent DNA this call remains unverified. From germline, CDR1 is MNHEY and CDR2 SVGEGT. This CDR3 has 14 amino acids. CDR3 in amino acids: CASSVRGLQDTQYF.

This chain links TRBV15 with TRBJ2-3; TCRdb's D call of TRBD2 is untestable without DNA. Germline V gene data show CDR1 as LNHNV and CDR2 as YYDKDF (reference sequence). CDR3 size: 15 residues. The CDR3 is CATTLWASSTDTQYF.